The clone carrying this T cell receptor (beta chain) was recorded many times. CDR1 is SGHTA, CDR2 FQGNSA, per germline. The CDR3 length is 13 residues. V was cut by 3 bases and J by 6 bases, with 11 bases left in between. The data derive from a study of T cell repertoires in cytomegalovirus infection. MiXCR, run by TCRdb on the reads, gives a single entry per CDR3 protein. The data show about 100,000 distinct CDR3 sequences, approximately 17% seen once. This sequence was found in a human donor in good health (CMV status not recorded). Some clones in this sample may be carry-over from other donors' samples. The rearrangement joins TRBV7-2 to TRBJ2-5; D may be TRBD1 (5 bases). Sequences were obtained from PBMCs. DNA for the CDR3: TGTGCCAGCAGCTTGGGGCTTAGACAGACCCAGTACTTC. It is translated as CASSLGLRQTQYF. Full variable domain (remainder filled in from reference TRBV7-2 and TRBJ2-5): GAGVSQSPSNKVTEKGKDVELRCDPISGHTALYWYRQSLGQGLEFLIYFQGNSAPDKSGLPSDRFSAERTGGSVSTLTIQRTQQEDSAVYLCASSLGLRQTQYFGPGTRLLVL.